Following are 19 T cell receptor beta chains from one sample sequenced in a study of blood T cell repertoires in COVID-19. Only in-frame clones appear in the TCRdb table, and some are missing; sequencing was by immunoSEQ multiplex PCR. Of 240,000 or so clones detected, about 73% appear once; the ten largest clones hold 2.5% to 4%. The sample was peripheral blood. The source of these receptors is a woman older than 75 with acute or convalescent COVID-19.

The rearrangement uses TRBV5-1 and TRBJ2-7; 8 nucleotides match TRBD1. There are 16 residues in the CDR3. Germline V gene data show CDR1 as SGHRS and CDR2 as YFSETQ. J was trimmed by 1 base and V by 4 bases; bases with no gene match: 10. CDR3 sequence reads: CASSPDPGTGSYEQYF. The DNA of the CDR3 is TGCGCCAGCAGCCCAGACCCCGGGACAGGATCCTACGAGCAGTACTTC.

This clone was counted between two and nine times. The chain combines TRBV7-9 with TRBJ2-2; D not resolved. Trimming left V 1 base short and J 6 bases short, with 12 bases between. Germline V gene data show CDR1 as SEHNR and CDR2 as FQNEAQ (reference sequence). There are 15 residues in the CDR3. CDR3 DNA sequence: TGTGCCAGCAGCTTAGGCGGCTTCCTATCCGGGGAGCTGTTTTTT. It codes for CASSLGGFLSGELFF. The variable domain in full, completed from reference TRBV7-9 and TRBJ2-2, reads DTGVSQNPRHKITKRGQNVTFRCDPISEHNRLYWYRQTLGQGPEFLTYFQNEAQLEKSRLLSDRFSAERPKGSFSTLEIQRTEQGDSAMYLCASSLGGFLSGELFFGEGSRLTVL.

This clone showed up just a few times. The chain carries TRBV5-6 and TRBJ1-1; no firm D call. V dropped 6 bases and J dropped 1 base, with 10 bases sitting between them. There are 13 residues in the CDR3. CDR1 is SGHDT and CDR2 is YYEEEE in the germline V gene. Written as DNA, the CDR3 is TGTGCCAGCACCCGGGATAGGAACACTGAAGCTTTCTTT. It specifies CASTRDRNTEAFF.

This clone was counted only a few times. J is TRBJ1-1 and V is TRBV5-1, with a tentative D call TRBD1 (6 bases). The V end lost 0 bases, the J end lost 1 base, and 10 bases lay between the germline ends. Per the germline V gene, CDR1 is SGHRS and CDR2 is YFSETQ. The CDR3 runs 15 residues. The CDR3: CASSLAGERNTEAFF. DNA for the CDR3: TGCGCCAGCAGCTTGGCAGGGGAAAGGAACACTGAAGCTTTCTTT. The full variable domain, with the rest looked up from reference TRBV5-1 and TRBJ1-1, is KAGVTQTPRYLIKTRGQQVTLSCSPISGHRSVSWYQQTPGQGLQFLFEYFSETQRNKGNFPGRFSGRQFSNSRSEMNVSTLELGDSALYLCASSLAGERNTEAFFGQGTRLTVV.

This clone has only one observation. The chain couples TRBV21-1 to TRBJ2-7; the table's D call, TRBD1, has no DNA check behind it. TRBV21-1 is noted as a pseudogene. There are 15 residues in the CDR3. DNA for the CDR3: TGTGCCAGCAGCCATGGACAGACCCCAACCTACGAGCAGTACTTC. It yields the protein CASSHGQTPTYEQYF.

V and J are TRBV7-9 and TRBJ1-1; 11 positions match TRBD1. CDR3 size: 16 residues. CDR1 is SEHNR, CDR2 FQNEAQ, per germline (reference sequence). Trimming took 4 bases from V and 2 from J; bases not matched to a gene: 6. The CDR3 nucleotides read TGTGCCAGCAGCTCCGGGACAGGGGGGGTAAACACTGAAGCTTTCTTT. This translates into CASSSGTGGVNTEAFF.

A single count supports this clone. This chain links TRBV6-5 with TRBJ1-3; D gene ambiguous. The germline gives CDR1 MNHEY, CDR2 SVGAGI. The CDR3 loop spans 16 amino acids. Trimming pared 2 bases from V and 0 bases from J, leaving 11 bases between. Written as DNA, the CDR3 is TGTGCCAGCAGTTACGAGTGGTTCCTCTCTGGAAACACCATATATTTT. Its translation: CASSYEWFLSGNTIYF.

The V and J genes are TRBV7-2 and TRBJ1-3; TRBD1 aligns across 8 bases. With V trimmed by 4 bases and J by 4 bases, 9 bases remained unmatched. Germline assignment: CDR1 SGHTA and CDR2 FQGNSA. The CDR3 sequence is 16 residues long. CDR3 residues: CASSSTGVGYGNTIYF. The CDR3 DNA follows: TGTGCCAGCAGCTCGACAGGGGTCGGGTACGGAAACACCATATATTTT.

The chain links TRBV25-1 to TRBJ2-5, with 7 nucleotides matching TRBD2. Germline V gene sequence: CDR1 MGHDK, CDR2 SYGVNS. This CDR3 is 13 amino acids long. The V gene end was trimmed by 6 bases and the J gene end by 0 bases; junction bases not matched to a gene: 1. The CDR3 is CASRGTNQETQYF. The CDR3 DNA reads TGTGCCAGCAGGGGGACTAACCAAGAGACCCAGTACTTC.

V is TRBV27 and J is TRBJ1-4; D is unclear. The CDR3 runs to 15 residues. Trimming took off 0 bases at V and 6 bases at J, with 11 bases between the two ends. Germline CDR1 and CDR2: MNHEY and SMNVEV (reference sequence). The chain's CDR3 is CASSLSGRWDEKLFF. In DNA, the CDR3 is TGTGCCAGCAGTTTATCCGGGAGATGGGATGAAAAACTGTTTTTT.

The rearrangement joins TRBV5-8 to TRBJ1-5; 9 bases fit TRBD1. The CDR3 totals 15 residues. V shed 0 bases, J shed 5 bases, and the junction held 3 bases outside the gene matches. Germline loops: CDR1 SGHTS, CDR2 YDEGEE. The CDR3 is CASSLGDRVDQPQHF. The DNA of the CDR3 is TGTGCCAGCAGCTTGGGGGACAGGGTAGATCAGCCCCAGCATTTT. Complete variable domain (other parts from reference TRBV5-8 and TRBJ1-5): EAGVTQSPTHLIKTRGQQATLRCSPISGHTSVYWYQQALGLGLQFLLWYDEGEERNRGNFPPRFSGRQFPNYSSELNVNALELEDSALYLCASSLGDRVDQPQHFGDGTRLSIL.

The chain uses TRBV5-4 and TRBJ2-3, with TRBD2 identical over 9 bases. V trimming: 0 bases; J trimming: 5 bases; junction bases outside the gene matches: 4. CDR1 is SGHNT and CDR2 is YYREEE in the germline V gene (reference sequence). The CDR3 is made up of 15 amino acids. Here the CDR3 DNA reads TGTGCCAGCAGCTTGGCCTTAGCGGGAGAAGATACGCAGTATTTT. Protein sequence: CASSLALAGEDTQYF.

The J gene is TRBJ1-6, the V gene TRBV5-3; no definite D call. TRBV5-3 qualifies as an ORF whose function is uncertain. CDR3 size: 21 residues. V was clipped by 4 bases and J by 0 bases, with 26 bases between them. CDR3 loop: CARSSGVQKTGLHSYNSPLHF. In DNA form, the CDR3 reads TGTGCCAGAAGCAGCGGCGTCCAGAAGACGGGCCTCCACTCCTATAATTCACCCCTCCACTTT.

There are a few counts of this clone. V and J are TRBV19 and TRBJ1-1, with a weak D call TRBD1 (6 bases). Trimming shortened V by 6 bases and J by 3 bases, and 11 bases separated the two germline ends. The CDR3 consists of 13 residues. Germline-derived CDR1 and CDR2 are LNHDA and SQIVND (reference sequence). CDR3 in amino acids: CASRRNRDTEAFF. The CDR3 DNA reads TGTGCCAGTAGAAGGAACAGGGACACTGAAGCTTTCTTT.

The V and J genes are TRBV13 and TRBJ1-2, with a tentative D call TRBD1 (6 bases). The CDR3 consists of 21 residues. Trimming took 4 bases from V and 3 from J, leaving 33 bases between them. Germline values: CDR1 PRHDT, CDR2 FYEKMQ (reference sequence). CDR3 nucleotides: TGTGCCAGCAGCTCGAACTTTCTCCAGCAACTACAGGGCTTACCGGACTATGGCTACACCTTC. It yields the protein CASSSNFLQQLQGLPDYGYTF.

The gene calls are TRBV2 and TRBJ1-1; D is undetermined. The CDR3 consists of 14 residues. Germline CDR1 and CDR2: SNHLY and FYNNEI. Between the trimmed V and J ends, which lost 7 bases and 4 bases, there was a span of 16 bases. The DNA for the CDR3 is TGTGCCAGCAAATTAGAGGGTAGAAGCACTGAAGCTTTCTTT. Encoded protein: CASKLEGRSTEAFF.

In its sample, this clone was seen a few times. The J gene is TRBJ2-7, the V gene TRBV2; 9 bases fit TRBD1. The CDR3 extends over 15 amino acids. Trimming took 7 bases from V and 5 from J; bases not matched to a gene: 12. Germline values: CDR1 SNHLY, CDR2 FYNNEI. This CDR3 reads CASTLLGTGKNEQYF. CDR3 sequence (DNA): TGTGCCAGCACCCTCCTGGGGACAGGGAAGAACGAGCAGTACTTC. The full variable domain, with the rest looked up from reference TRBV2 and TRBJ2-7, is EPEVTQTPSHQVTQMGQEVILRCVPISNHLYFYWYRQILGQKVEFLVSFYNNEISEKSEIFDDQFSVERPDGSNFTLKIRSTKLEDSAMYFCASTLLGTGKNEQYFGPGTRLTVT.

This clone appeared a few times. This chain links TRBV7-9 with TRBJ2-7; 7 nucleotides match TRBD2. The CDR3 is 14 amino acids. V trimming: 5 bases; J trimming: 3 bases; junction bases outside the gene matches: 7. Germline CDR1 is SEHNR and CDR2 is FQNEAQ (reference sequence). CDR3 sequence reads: CASSPQGGNYEQYF. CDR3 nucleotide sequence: TGTGCCAGCAGCCCCCAGGGAGGGAACTACGAGCAGTACTTC.

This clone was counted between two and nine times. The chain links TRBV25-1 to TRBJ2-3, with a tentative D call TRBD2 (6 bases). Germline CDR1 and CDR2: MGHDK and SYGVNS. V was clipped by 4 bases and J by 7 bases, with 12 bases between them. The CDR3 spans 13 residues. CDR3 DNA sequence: TGTGCCAGCAGTGGGAGGGATCTGCATACGCAGTATTTT. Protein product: CASSGRDLHTQYF.